The text below deals with one TCR beta chain. The antigen remains unidentified. This sample stems from a study of CD8 T cells in Susac syndrome. General study points: The study's TCR sequencing and HLA analysis covered a relatively small number of individuals, and the study acknowledged this.

In contrast to the negatively isolated CD8+ and CD4+ T cells, TEMRA cells were FACS-enriched. V shed 6 bases and J shed 0 bases, with 19 bases lying between them. The CDR3 covers 18 residues. The germline gives CDR1 SGHRS, CDR2 YFSETQ. Random hexamers primed reverse transcription of about 0.45 to 1 ug RNA. TCRdb independently ran MiXCR on the immunoSEQ multiplex PCR reads; one entry per CDR3 protein. In the table there are a few hundred thousand distinct CDR3 sequences, nearly 97% of which are singletons. Input material: CD4+ T cells from PBMCs. The sequence derives from a human donor with multiple sclerosis. The rearrangement links TRBV5-1 to TRBJ2-6; perhaps TRBD2 as D (6 bases). The CDR3 DNA follows: TGCGCCAGCACCGGGGCGGGGACGGCGTACTCTGGGGCCAACGTCCTGACTTTC. It yields the protein CASTGAGTAYSGANVLTF. Full variable domain (rest looked up from reference TRBV5-1 and TRBJ2-6): KAGVTQTPRYLIKTRGQQVTLSCSPISGHRSVSWYQQTPGQGLQFLFEYFSETQRNKGNFPGRFSGRQFSNSRSEMNVSTLELGDSALYLCASTGAGTAYSGANVLTFGAGSRLTVL.